What follows are 16 T cell receptor beta chains derived from one specimen sequenced in a study of response to subunit inactivated influenza vaccine listed by TCRdb under 2018. The library was made by RT-PCR. Sequencing was performed on an Illumina HiSeq 2500. The public reads were reprocessed in TCRdb via fastp at Q25 and MiXCR, keeping in-frame beta chains. Rows are unified per CDR3 protein, each entry keeping the most common DNA and genes. Counted in this sample were 150,000 to 200,000 distinct CDR3 sequences; roughly 10% of them appeared once. The top ten constitute roughly 36% of the sample. The sequencing used CD8+ T cells sorted from PBMCs, collected around 25 months after vaccination. These receptors were collected from a man between 50 and 69 years old who received an inactivated influenza vaccine. Donor details come from another sample of the same person, matched by shared clones.

This clonotype was recorded at least ten times. The J gene is TRBJ2-1, the V gene TRBV27; D is possibly TRBD1 (5 bases). The CDR3 length is 16 residues. V was clipped by 5 bases and J by 3 bases, with 17 bases between them. Per the germline V gene, CDR1 is MNHEY and CDR2 is SMNVEV (reference sequence). DNA of the CDR3: TGTGCCAGCAGTAATATCCCTCCAGGGTACTACAATGAGCAGTTCTTC. Its protein is CASSNIPPGYYNEQFF.

This clonotype was picked up a small number of times. The chain combines TRBV7-8 with TRBJ2-7; a weak D match, TRBD2 (6 bases). Germline V gene sequence: CDR1 SGHVS, CDR2 FQNEAQ. Deletions cut 5 bases from V and 2 bases from J, with 10 bases between. This CDR3 is built from 13 residues. CDR3 sequence (DNA): TGTGCCAGCAGCCCCGGGAGCCCCTACGAGCAGTACTTC. Amino acids: CASSPGSPYEQYF.

This clonotype was recorded a few times. This rearrangement joins TRBV6-2 or TRBV6-3 to TRBJ2-2; the D gene is possibly TRBD2 (6 bases). CDR3 length: 15 amino acids. Germline V gene sequence: CDR1 MNHEY, CDR2 SVGEGT. V lost 3 bases to trimming and J lost 4 bases, with 12 bases between them. The CDR3 nucleotides read TGTGCCAGCAGTTATGTGGAGGGCCTCACCGGGGAGCTGTTTTTT. Amino acid sequence: CASSYVEGLTGELFF.

The rearrangement joins TRBV7-9 to TRBJ1-2; the D gene is possibly TRBD1 (5 bases). Germline lookup yields CDR1 SEHNR and CDR2 FQNEAQ (reference sequence). V lost 5 bases and J lost 8, with 18 bases in between. CDR3 length: 14 residues. Here the CDR3 DNA reads TGTGCCAGCAGCCCGAAAATCGTCTGGACAGGCTACACCTTC. It codes for CASSPKIVWTGYTF.

The chain is built from TRBV25-1 and TRBJ2-1; D is ambiguous. The ends were cut back, 7 bases at V and 4 bases at J, with 8 bases in the middle. The CDR3 has 12 residues. Germline values: CDR1 MGHDK, CDR2 SYGVNS. The chain's CDR3 is CASTGSYNEQFF. CDR3 sequence (DNA): TGTGCCAGCACGGGTTCATACAATGAGCAGTTCTTC.

This clonotype was seen a single time. The rearrangement joins TRBV5-5 to TRBJ2-1, with TRBD2 matching 11 bases. The CDR3 covers 17 residues. Per germline, CDR1 SGHKS and CDR2 YYEKEE (reference sequence). V trimming: 4 bases; J trimming: 6 bases; junction bases outside the gene matches: 12. This CDR3 is CASSRLGGGLAGNEQFF. DNA for the CDR3: TGTGCCAGCAGCCGACTGGGGGGCGGACTAGCGGGCAATGAGCAGTTCTTC.

V gene TRBV7-6 combines with J gene TRBJ2-7, with 8 bases fitting TRBD1. V lost 1 base, J lost 4 bases, and 6 bases stayed unmatched. CDR1 is SGHVS and CDR2 is FNYEAQ in the germline V gene. The CDR3 is made up of 15 amino acids. CDR3 in DNA: TGTGCCAGCAGCTTAGAGGCAGGGGGCTTGTACGAGCAGTACTTC. Encoded protein: CASSLEAGGLYEQYF. Drawing the rest from reference TRBV7-6 and TRBJ2-7, the complete variable domain is GAGVSQSPRYKVTKRGQDVALRCDPISGHVSLYWYRQALGQGPEFLTYFNYEAQQDKSGLPNDRFSAERPEGSISTLTIQRTEQRDSAMYRCASSLEAGGLYEQYFGPGTRLTVT.

The chain links TRBV15 to TRBJ2-3, with 8 bases that match TRBD2. The V gene end was trimmed by 1 base and the J gene end by 0 bases; junction bases not matched to a gene: 3. Germline-derived CDR1 and CDR2 are LNHNV and YYDKDF (reference sequence). The CDR3 runs 16 residues. Here the CDR3 reads CATSRGAGGSTDTQYF. The CDR3 DNA reads as TGTGCCACCAGCAGAGGGGCGGGAGGTAGCACAGATACGCAGTATTTT.

This chain uses TRBV6-1 with TRBJ1-5; no clear D. This CDR3 has 13 residues. CDR1 MNHNS and CDR2 SASEGT come from the germline V gene. V was clipped by 5 bases and J by 9 bases, with 14 bases between them. DNA for the CDR3: TGTGCCAGCAGTACGGGAAGCGTAGGGCCCCAGCATTTT. This codes for CASSTGSVGPQHF.

J is TRBJ2-3 and V is TRBV3-1; D not resolved. The V gene's germline CDR1 is LGHDT and CDR2 YNNKEL (reference sequence). The V end was cut by 5 bases, the J end by 3 bases, with 15 bases between. The CDR3 runs to 15 residues. The CDR3 DNA sequence: TGTGCCAGCAGCAAGTACCTCCCTTGGACAGATACGCAGTATTTT. This codes for CASSKYLPWTDTQYF.

In its sample, this clonotype was seen many times. The genes are TRBV28 and TRBJ1-2; D unclear. The V gene lost 5 bases and the J gene lost 7 bases, with 20 bases spanning the gap. This CDR3 has 15 residues. Germline V gene lookup returns CDR1 MDHEN and CDR2 SYDVKM. The CDR3 nucleotides read TGTGCCAGCAGTCCCGTGAGCCTCGAGGGTGGTGGCTACACCTTC. Residues: CASSPVSLEGGGYTF.

This clonotype has at least ten counts. V is TRBV5-1 and J is TRBJ2-3; D not resolved. Trimming removed 0 bases from V and 3 bases from J, with 8 bases in between. The CDR3 is made up of 14 amino acids. The V gene's germline CDR1 is SGHRS and CDR2 YFSETQ. CDR3: CASSLAPGTDTQYF. CDR3 sequence (DNA): TGCGCCAGCAGCTTGGCTCCAGGAACAGATACGCAGTATTTT.

Only a few counts were recorded for this clonotype. The chain carries TRBV7-9 and TRBJ1-1; D is ambiguous. The CDR3 spans 12 residues. Trimming pared 3 bases from V and 3 bases from J, leaving 5 bases between. The germline V gene has CDR1 SEHNR and CDR2 FQNEAQ (reference sequence). CDR3 coding DNA: TGTGCCAGCAGCTTCACGTACACTGAAGCTTTCTTT. Its translation is CASSFTYTEAFF. Together with reference TRBV7-9 and TRBJ1-1, the CDR3 gives the full variable domain: DTGVSQNPRHKITKRGQNVTFRCDPISEHNRLYWYRQTLGQGPEFLTYFQNEAQLEKSRLLSDRFSAERPKGSFSTLEIQRTEQGDSAMYLCASSFTYTEAFFGQGTRLTVV.

This clonotype has just a few counts. The chain joins TRBV2 to TRBJ2-3, with D maybe TRBD1 (7 bases). Trimming pared 2 bases from V and 0 bases from J, leaving 12 bases between. Germline values: CDR1 SNHLY, CDR2 FYNNEI. This CDR3 is built from 16 residues. CDR3 residues: CASSELTGTSTDTQYF. In nucleotides, the CDR3 is TGTGCCAGCAGTGAATTGACAGGGACTAGCACAGATACGCAGTATTTT.

The sample holds many counts of this clonotype. The chain joins TRBV29-1 to TRBJ1-2; TRBD1 aligns across 9 bases. The germline gives CDR1 SQVTM, CDR2 ANQGSEA. The CDR3 runs 13 residues. V was clipped by 7 bases and J by 4 bases; unmatched bases: 7. The CDR3 region is CSAQQGATYGYTF. CDR3 sequence (DNA): TGCAGCGCCCAACAGGGGGCGACCTATGGCTACACCTTC.

The chain carries TRBV11-3 and TRBJ2-1; possible D gene TRBD1, 6 bases. Trimming stripped 1 base from V and 6 bases from J, with 16 bases between. This CDR3 contains 16 residues. In germline, CDR1 is SGHNT, CDR2 YENEEA. The CDR3 sequence is CASSLVGADGRNEQFF. For the CDR3, the DNA is TGTGCCAGCAGCTTAGTGGGGGCAGACGGTCGCAATGAGCAGTTCTTC.